This T cell receptor (beta chain) was retrieved from a study of CD8+CD57+ T cells in acquired aplastic anemia. Across the whole study: Isolated CD4+ and CD8+ cells, once sorted, yielded DNA averaging 3.2 ug. Broader study findings: Patients and controls had CD8+ Simpson's diversity values that were not significantly distinct. Around 27 sequences, all CD8+ CDR3, were shared between patients and controls.

The CDR3 is 17 amino acids. Germline assignment: CDR1 SGHRS and CDR2 YFSETQ. V dropped 1 base and J dropped 1; count of bases not matched to a gene: 5. Concerning this clonotype: The antigen is not known.

Previously, flow cytometry had revealed CD8+CD57+ cell expansion in the patients chosen for sequencing. TCR beta VDJ and CDR3 profiles were obtained from a genomic DNA template. Using its own MiXCR run on the reads, TCRdb lists one record per CDR3 protein. The sample has about 180,000 distinct CDR3 sequences; nearly 50% are singletons. This TCR came from a human donor with aplastic anemia. The V gene is TRBV5-1, the J gene TRBJ2-3; 11 bases agree with TRBD2. The sequenced material came from sorted CD4+, CD8+, or CD8+CD57+ T cells (not recorded which) from PBMCs. CDR3 sequence reads: CASSLNSGGAGTDTQYF. The CDR3 DNA reads as TGCGCCAGCAGCTTGAATAGCGGGGGGGCGGGCACAGATACGCAGTATTTT.